This T cell receptor beta chain was sequenced during a study of shared clonotypes between healthy human individuals. Profiled with immunoSEQ multiplex PCR; TCRdb holds only in-frame clones, not every one. Of roughly 760,000 clones in the sample, approximately 79% were seen once. The V gene lost 6 bases and the J gene lost 3 bases, with 11 bases spanning the gap. The CDR3 is made up of 14 amino acids. The V gene's germline CDR1 is MNHNS and CDR2 SASEGT. Naive CD4+ cells were CD45RA-selected; the remaining cells were memory. V gene TRBV6-1 combines with J gene TRBJ1-4, with D maybe TRBD1 (5 bases). This TCR derives from a woman aged 30 to 39 in good health. Source material: memory CD4+ T cells sorted from blood. Subset noted: CD45RA-negative fraction. The CDR3: CASSVRGSNEKLFF. Here the CDR3 DNA reads TGTGCCAGCAGCGTGAGGGGATCTAATGAAAAACTGTTTTTT.